Below, one T cell receptor beta chain is given with its context. Its antigen is unknown. BIOMED2 TRB-A/B primer pools were used in multiplex TRB PCR. TCRdb itself ran the multiplex PCR reads through MiXCR, one entry per CDR3 protein. The sample has 15,000 to 20,000 distinct CDR3 sequences, roughly 32% seen once. From blood, roughly 220-550 ng of genomic DNA served as TRB template. Per the germline V gene, CDR1 is SGHRS and CDR2 is YFSETQ. Trimming left V 3 bases short and J 2 bases short, with 10 bases between. The CDR3 extends over 14 amino acids. This sample is part of a study of T and B cells in COVID-19 patients. Broader study findings: Patients with COVID-19 reportedly showed strongly skewed T cell receptor beta variable and joining gene usage. Of thousands of TCR clusters found only in the recovered cohort, 31 had low generation probability. No sequencing was yet done of CD4+, regulatory or CD8+ subsets, or of SARS-CoV-2-responsive or tetramer+ sorted cells. At recovery TRB diversity and richness exceeded healthy donors, after highly clonal active COVID-19 repertoires.

Specimen: blood. The chain uses TRBV5-1 and TRBJ2-3, with D maybe TRBD2 (6 bases). The TCR comes from a human donor with active COVID-19. The CDR3 loop is CASSSGLTTDTQYF. The CDR3 DNA follows: TGCGCCAGCAGCTCTGGACTAACCACAGATACGCAGTATTTT.